This T cell receptor beta chain was found in a study of T cell repertoires in cytomegalovirus infection. MiXCR was run by TCRdb on the reads, yielding one entry per CDR3 protein. The table shows roughly 990,000 distinct CDR3 sequences, with about a third occurring only once. In the case of this clonotype: Its target is unknown.

Study-wide results and caveats: The ex vivo response showed dominance by HLA-C-restricted CMV-specific TCR beta clonotypes.

The CDR3 has 12 residues. V was clipped by 9 bases and J by 5 bases; unmatched bases: 5. From germline, CDR1 is LGHNT and CDR2 FRNRAP. This chain connects TRBV12-5 to TRBJ2-7, with 9 nucleotides matching TRBD1. The source material was cultured CD8+ T cells from PBMCs, sampled from culture after CMV antigen stimulation. The clonotype originates from a human donor in good health (CMV status not recorded). Some clones in this sample may be carry-over from other donors' samples. CDR3 in DNA: TGTGCTAGCGGGACAGGGATCGACGAGCAGTACTTC. It is translated as CASGTGIDEQYF.